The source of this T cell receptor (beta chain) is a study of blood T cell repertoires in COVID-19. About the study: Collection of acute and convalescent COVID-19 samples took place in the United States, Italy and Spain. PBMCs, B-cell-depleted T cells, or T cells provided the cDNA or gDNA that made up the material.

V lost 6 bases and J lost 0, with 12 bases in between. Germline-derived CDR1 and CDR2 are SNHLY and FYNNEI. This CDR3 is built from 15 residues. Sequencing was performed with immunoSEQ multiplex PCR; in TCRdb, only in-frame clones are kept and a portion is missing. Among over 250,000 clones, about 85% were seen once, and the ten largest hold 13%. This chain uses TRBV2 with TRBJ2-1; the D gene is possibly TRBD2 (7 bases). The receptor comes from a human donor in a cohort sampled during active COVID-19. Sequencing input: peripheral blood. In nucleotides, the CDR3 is TGTGCCAGCAGCGACAGGACTAGCTCCTACAATGAGCAGTTCTTC. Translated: CASSDRTSSYNEQFF. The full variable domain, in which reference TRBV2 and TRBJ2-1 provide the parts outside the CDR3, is EPEVTQTPSHQVTQMGQEVILRCVPISNHLYFYWYRQILGQKVEFLVSFYNNEISEKSEIFDDQFSVERPDGSNFTLKIRSTKLEDSAMYFCASSDRTSSYNEQFFGPGTRLTVL.